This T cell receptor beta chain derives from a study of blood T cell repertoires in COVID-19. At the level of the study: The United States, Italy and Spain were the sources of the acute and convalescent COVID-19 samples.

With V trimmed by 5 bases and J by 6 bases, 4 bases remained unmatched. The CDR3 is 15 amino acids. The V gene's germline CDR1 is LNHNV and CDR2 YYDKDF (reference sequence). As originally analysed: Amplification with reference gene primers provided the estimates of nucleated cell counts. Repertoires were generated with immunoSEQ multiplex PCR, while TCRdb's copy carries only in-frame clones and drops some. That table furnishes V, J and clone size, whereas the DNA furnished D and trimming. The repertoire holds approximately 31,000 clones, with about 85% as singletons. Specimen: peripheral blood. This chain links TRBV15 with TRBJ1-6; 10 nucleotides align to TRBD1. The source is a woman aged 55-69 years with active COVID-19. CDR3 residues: CATSEDRGVNSPLHF. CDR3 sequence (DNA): TGTGCCACCAGCGAGGACAGGGGGGTTAATTCACCCCTCCACTTT.